The 10 T cell receptor beta chains in this list originate from one sample, sequenced in a study of cytomegalovirus exposure and HLA in healthy donors. Both 60 Vbeta primers and 13 Jbeta primers went into the PCR. Produced via immunoSEQ multiplex PCR; TCRdb's table is partial and in-frame only. The sample records about 98,000 clones, 70% to 80% being singletons. The sample comprised PBMCs. Source of these receptors: a man aged 18 to 29 in good health and CMV-seropositive.

The V and J genes are TRBV28 and TRBJ1-1; 8 bases are a match to TRBD1. CDR1 MDHEN and CDR2 SYDVKM come from the germline V gene. V gave up 7 bases and J gave up 4 bases; unmatched junction bases: 8. CDR3 length equals 14 residues. The CDR3 reads CASNFRGQGTEAFF. The CDR3 nucleotides are TGTGCCAGCAACTTCAGGGGGCAAGGCACTGAAGCTTTCTTT. The full variable domain, its missing parts supplied by reference TRBV28 and TRBJ1-1, is DVKVTQSSRYLVKRTGEKVFLECVQDMDHENMFWYRQDPGLGLRLIYFSYDVKMKEKGDIPEGYSVSREKKERFSLILESASTNQTSMYLCASNFRGQGTEAFFGQGTRLTVV.

This chain uses TRBV5-1 with TRBJ2-1; 11 nucleotides match TRBD2. With 2 bases clipped from V and 2 bases from J, the junction kept 0 bases outside the gene matches. The CDR3 is made up of 15 amino acids. CDR1 SGHRS and CDR2 YFSETQ come from the germline V gene. Written as DNA, the CDR3 is TGCGCCAGCAGCTTTAGCGGGGGGGCCTACAATGAGCAGTTCTTC. Its translation: CASSFSGGAYNEQFF.

This chain links TRBV25-1 with TRBJ2-7; D possibly corresponds to TRBD2 (6 bases). Trimming cost V 3 bases and J 3 bases, with 12 bases left between them. The CDR3 spans 14 residues. The germline V gene has CDR1 MGHDK and CDR2 SYGVNS. CDR3 region: CASSDFGGRYEQYF. The CDR3 coding sequence is TGTGCCAGCAGTGATTTCGGGGGACGCTACGAGCAGTACTTC.

The chain joins TRBV4-1 to TRBJ2-6, with D perhaps TRBD2 (7 bases). This CDR3 is 19 amino acids long. V was shortened by 0 bases and J by 0 bases, with 15 bases between the two germline ends. Germline CDR1 reads MGHRA; CDR2 reads YSYEKL. This chain's CDR3 is CASSQEGRGGFSGANVLTF. Written as DNA, the CDR3 is TGCGCCAGCAGCCAAGAGGGTAGGGGGGGTTTCTCTGGGGCCAACGTCCTGACTTTC.

V is TRBV28 and J is TRBJ2-7, with 10 bases fitting TRBD1. The CDR3 totals 14 residues. Germline CDR1 is MDHEN and CDR2 is SYDVKM. The V and J ends lost 9 bases and 4 bases, in that order; junction bases with no gene match: 9. As DNA, the CDR3 is TGTGCCAGTTACTCCGGGACAGGGGTTTACGAGCAGTACTTC. It yields the protein CASYSGTGVYEQYF. The complete variable domain, with remaining parts taken from reference TRBV28 and TRBJ2-7, reads DVKVTQSSRYLVKRTGEKVFLECVQDMDHENMFWYRQDPGLGLRLIYFSYDVKMKEKGDIPEGYSVSREKKERFSLILESASTNQTSMYLCASYSGTGVYEQYFGPGTRLTVT.

The rearrangement joins TRBV2 to TRBJ1-2; TRBD1 aligns across 8 bases. The CDR3 loop spans 12 amino acids. V lost 6 bases, J lost 4 bases, and 1 base stayed unmatched. Germline V gene lookup returns CDR1 SNHLY and CDR2 FYNNEI. The CDR3 DNA sequence: TGTGCCAGCAGGACAGGGGTCTATGGCTACACCTTC. Amino acids: CASRTGVYGYTF.

The gene calls are TRBV30 and TRBJ2-1, with 9 nucleotides matching TRBD1. Germline CDR1 reads GTSNPN; CDR2 reads SVGIG (reference sequence). The CDR3 is 14 residues long. V was pared by 2 bases and J by 6 bases, with 5 bases of the junction left unmatched. The CDR3 DNA sequence: TGTGCCTGGAGTCGACAGGGGGGGTTCAATGAGCAGTTCTTC. Residues: CAWSRQGGFNEQFF.

As concerns this clone: At one end the junction does not follow the germline gene, possibly because of a read error. The sample holds other DNA sequences that translate to the same CDR3. V and J are TRBV20-1 and TRBJ1-1; D call uncertain. Germline CDR1 and CDR2: DFQATT and SNEGSKA (reference sequence). The CDR3 is 11 residues long. The chain's CDR3 is CSARVDTEAFF. Here the CDR3 DNA reads TGCAGTGCCAGAGTCGACACTGAAGCTTTCTTT.

This chain links TRBV4-1 with TRBJ1-4; 8 positions agree with TRBD1. Germline CDR1 MGHRA, CDR2 YSYEKL. The CDR3 is 17 residues long. The ends lost 0 bases at V and 7 bases at J; junction bases unmatched: 10. In DNA, the CDR3 is TGCGCCAGCAGCCAAGAGGGCAGACAGGGGTCGGGTGAAAAACTGTTTTTT. Amino acids: CASSQEGRQGSGEKLFF.

The rearrangement uses TRBV7-9 and TRBJ2-1, with 8 bases identical to TRBD2. Germline-derived CDR1 and CDR2 are SEHNR and FQNEAQ (reference sequence). The V gene end was trimmed by 3 bases and the J gene end by 0 bases; junction bases not matched to a gene: 4. This CDR3 is 16 amino acids long. CDR3 sequence: CASSFPGTSSYNEQFF. In nucleotides, the CDR3 is TGTGCCAGCAGCTTTCCTGGGACTAGCTCCTACAATGAGCAGTTCTTC.